This T cell receptor (beta chain) originates from a study of identical twins' blood T cells (dated by TCRdb to 2012 to 2015). For the study in its entirety: The approximately twelve libraries, six for the alpha chain and six for the beta chain, yielded 50 million or so Illumina reads in total. To assess how genetics influences repertoire formation, the study used next-generation sequencing to compare the TCR alpha and beta chain repertoires of three pairs of monozygous twins. What the research found in general, with its limitations: The number of shared CDR3 clonotypes between two donors was mainly determined by the product of their cloneset sizes, and twins did not clearly deviate from this trend. Among the most abundant TCRbeta clonotypes, each donor shared more CDR3 sequences with her twin than with unrelated donors. Twin pairs were reported to be markedly more alike in V gene usage than unrelated donors were, even when looking at non-selected out-of-frame TCRbeta clonotypes. Because the twins were reared together, environmental influences could not be ruled out as the explanation for twin similarity. The proposed role of the TCRalpha J segment in MHC recognition during thymic selection was stated to require validation by independent studies.

V is cut by 7 bases and J by 5 bases, and the space between the germline ends is 12 bases. The germline V gene specifies SQVTM as CDR1 and ANQGSEA as CDR2. CDR3 length: 12 amino acids, cysteine to phenylalanine. Just the 36-base CDR3 DNA is kept, in frame starting at base 1. The library was obtained by 5' RACE. Instrument on record: Illumina Genome Analyzer IIx. The RNA-based TCR cDNA libraries were made using a previously described protocol that was modified in several ways. To prevent cross-contamination, sample-specific barcodes were added to both ends of each TCR cDNA library during cDNA synthesis and amplification. The original methods were these. Each individual had between about 100,000 and nearly 550,000 identified clonotypes, and each library contained roughly 2 to 3.6 million CDR3-containing reads. After reads with improper barcode index combinations were thrown out, a cloneset for each library was built using the MiTCR software. MiTCR filtered or rescued low-quality reads and corrected PCR and sequencing errors when assembling CDR3 clonotypes. Artificial out-of-frame clonotypes were mapped to in-frame sequences, with one indel allowed in the CDR3, and then removed. Similarity in V and J gene usage between donors was calculated as the Jensen-Shannon divergence divided by the mean entropy. Starting from the raw public reads, TCRdb applied fastp trimming at Q25, assembled clones with MiXCR and retained in-frame beta chains. Rows matching on CDR3 protein sequence are summarized as one entry with the most common DNA and genes. In this record, the V and J calls reflect TCRdb's handling and not the investigators' own analysis. In all, the sample holds 350,000 to 400,000 distinct CDR3 sequences, and about 28% of those were seen once. The ten largest clones take up around 5.6% of the sample.

As regards this clonotype: Its antigen remains undetermined. No per-base quality is available; no much larger clone lies one base away.

The donors were six healthy women who made up three monozygous twin pairs. All three twin pairs had been raised together and were thought likely to have encountered the same vaccines and infectious agents. TCR cDNA libraries were prepared from RNA that was isolated from peripheral blood mononuclear cells. Rearrangement joined TRBV29-1 to TRBJ1-5; the D gene is not confidently resolved. Sequencing was performed on PBMCs. This TCR was recovered from a woman aged 18 to 55 in good health. The CDR3 has the sequence CSASNEDQPQHF. The nucleotide sequence is given as TGCAGCGCCTCGAATGAGGATCAGCCCCAGCATTTT.